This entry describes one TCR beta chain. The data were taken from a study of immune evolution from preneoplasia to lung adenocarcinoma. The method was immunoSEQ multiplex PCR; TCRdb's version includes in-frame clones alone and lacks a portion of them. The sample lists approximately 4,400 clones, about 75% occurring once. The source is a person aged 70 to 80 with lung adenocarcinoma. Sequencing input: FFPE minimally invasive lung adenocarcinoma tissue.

The CDR3 nucleotides read TGCAGCGCCTGGTACAATGAGCAGTTCTTC. It codes for CSAWYNEQFF. The chain employs TRBV29-1 and TRBJ2-1; D is unresolved. Germline V lookup: CDR1 SQVTM, CDR2 ANQGSEA. The CDR3 consists of 10 residues. The germline V and J ends were trimmed by 7 bases and 4 bases, with 5 bases remaining between them.